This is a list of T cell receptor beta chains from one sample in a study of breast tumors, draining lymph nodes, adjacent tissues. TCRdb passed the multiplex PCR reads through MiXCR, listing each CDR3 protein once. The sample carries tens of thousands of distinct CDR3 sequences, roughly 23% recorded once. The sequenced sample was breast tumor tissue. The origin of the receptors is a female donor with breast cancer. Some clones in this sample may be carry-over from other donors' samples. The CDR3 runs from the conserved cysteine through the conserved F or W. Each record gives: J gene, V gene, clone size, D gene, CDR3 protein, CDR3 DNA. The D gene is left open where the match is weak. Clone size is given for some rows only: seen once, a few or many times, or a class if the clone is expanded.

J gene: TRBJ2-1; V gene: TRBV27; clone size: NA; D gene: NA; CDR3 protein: CASSLRGRSSYNEQFF; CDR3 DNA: TGTGCCAGCAGTTTAAGAGGGAGGAGCTCCTACAATGAGCAGTTCTTC
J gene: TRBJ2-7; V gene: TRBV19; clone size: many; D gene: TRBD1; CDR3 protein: CASSKQGAYYEQYF; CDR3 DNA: TGTGCCAGTAGCAAACAGGGGGCGTACTACGAGCAGTACTTC
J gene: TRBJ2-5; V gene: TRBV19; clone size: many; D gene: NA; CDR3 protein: CASSIGSKETQYF; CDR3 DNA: TGTGCCAGTAGTATCGGCAGCAAAGAGACCCAGTACTTC
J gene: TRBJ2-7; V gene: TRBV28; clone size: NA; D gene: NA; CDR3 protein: CASSLERRASYEQYF; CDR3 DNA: TGTGCCAGCAGTTTAGAACGAAGGGCCTCCTACGAGCAGTACTTC
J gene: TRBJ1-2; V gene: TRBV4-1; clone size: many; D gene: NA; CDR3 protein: CASSQATGSGYTF; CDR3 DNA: TGCGCCAGCAGCCAAGCGACAGGCAGTGGCTACACCTTC
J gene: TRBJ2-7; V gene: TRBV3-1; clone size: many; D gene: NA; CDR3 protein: CASSQDLGWRRAGEQYF; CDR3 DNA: TGTGCCAGCAGCCAAGATCTTGGTTGGCGGAGGGCGGGCGAGCAGTACTTC
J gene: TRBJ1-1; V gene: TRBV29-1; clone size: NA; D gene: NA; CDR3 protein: CSVEQQVDTEAFF; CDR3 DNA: TGCAGCGTTGAACAGCAGGTGGACACTGAAGCTTTCTTT
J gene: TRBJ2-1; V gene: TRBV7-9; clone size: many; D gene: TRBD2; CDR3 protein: CASSTGLAGNEQFF; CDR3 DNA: TGTGCCAGCAGCACCGGACTAGCGGGCAATGAGCAGTTCTTC
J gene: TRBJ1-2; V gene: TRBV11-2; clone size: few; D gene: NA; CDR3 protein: CASSLEGRGPFFGYTF; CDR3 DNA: TGTGCCAGCAGCTTAGAGGGCCGGGGGCCATTCTTCGGCTACACCTTC
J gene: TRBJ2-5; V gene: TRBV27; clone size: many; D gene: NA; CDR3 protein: CASSTGLQKETQYF; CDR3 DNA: TGTGCCAGCAGTACGGGACTGCAAAAAGAGACCCAGTACTTC
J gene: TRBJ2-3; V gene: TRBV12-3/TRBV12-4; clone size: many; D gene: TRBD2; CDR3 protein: CASSASGTSATDTQYF; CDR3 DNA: TGTGCCAGCAGTGCGTCCGGGACTAGCGCCACAGATACGCAGTATTTT
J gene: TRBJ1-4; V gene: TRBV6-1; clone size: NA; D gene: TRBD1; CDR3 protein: CASNRDRDEKLFF; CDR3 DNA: TGTGCCAGCAACCGGGACAGGGACGAAAAACTGTTTTTT
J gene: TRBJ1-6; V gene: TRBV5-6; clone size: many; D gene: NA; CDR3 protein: CASSLLDYNSPLHF; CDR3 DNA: TGTGCCAGCAGCTTGCTTGACTATAATTCACCCCTCCACTTT
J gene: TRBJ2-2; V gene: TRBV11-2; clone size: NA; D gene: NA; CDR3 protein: CAGSLSYTGELFF; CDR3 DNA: TGTGCCGGCAGCTTATCCTATACCGGGGAGCTGTTTTTT
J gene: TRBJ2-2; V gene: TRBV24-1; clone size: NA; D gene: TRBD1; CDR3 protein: CATRGTGESGELFF; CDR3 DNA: TGTGCCACCAGAGGGACAGGGGAATCCGGGGAGCTGTTTTTT
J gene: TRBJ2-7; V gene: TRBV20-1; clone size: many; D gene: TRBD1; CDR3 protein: CSARDAGQGGTYEQYF; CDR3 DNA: TGCAGTGCTAGAGATGCTGGACAGGGGGGAACCTACGAGCAGTACTTC
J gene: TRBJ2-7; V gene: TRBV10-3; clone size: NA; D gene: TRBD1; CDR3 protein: CAISRTGDEQYF; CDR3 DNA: TGTGCCATCAGTAGGACAGGGGACGAGCAGTACTTC
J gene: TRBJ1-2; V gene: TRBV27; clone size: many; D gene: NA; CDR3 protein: CASRIRLGSAHYGYTF; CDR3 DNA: TGTGCCAGCAGAATTAGGTTGGGGTCCGCACACTATGGCTACACCTTC
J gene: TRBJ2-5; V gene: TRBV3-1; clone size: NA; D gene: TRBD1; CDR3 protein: CASSQEGQGVWEETQYF; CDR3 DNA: TGTGCCAGCAGCCAAGAAGGACAGGGGGTTTGGGAAGAGACCCAGTACTTC
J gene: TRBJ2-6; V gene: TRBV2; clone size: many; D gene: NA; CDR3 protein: CASNGAYKPQGGGSGANVLTF; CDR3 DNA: TGTGCCAGCAATGGAGCTTACAAGCCCCAGGGAGGGGGCTCTGGGGCCAACGTCCTGACTTTC
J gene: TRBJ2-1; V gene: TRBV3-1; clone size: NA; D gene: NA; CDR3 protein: CASSNYNEQFF; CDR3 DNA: TGTGCCAGCAGCAACTACAATGAGCAGTTCTTC
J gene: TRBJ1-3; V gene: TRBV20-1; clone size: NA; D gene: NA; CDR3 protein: CSARDLVGRNTIYF; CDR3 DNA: TGCAGTGCTAGAGATCTAGTGGGGCGAAACACCATATATTTT
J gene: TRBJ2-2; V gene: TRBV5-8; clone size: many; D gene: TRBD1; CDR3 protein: CASSLTRTGPTGELFF; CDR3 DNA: TGTGCCAGCAGCTTAACGAGGACAGGGCCCACCGGGGAGCTGTTTTTT
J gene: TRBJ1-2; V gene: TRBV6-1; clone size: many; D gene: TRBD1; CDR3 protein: CASRRGQGNDYGYTF; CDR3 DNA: TGTGCCAGCCGGCGAGGACAGGGGAACGACTATGGCTACACCTTC
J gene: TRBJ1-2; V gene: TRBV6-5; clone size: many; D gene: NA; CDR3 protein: CASSSQGNYGYTF; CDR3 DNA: TGTGCCAGCAGTTCTCAGGGTAACTATGGCTACACCTTC
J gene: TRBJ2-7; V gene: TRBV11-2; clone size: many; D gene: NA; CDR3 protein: CASSLPGTYYEQYF; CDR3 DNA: TGTGCCAGCAGCTTACCCGGGACATACTACGAGCAGTACTTC
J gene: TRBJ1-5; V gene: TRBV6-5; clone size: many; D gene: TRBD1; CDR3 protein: CASRITGEGSQPQHF; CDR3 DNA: TGTGCCAGCAGGATTACAGGGGAGGGTAGTCAGCCCCAGCATTTT
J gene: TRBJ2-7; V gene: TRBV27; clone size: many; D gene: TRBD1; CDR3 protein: CASSPLTGGSYEQYF; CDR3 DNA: TGTGCCAGCAGTCCCCTGACAGGGGGGTCCTACGAGCAGTACTTC
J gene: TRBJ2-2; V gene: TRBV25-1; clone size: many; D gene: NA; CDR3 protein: CASSEYPGRNANTGELFF; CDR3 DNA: TGTGCCAGCAGTGAATATCCGGGACGTAACGCGAACACCGGGGAGCTGTTTTTT
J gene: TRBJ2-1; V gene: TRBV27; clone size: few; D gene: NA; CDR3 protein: CASKRLGNNEQFF; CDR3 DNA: TGTGCCAGCAAGCGATTAGGTAACAATGAGCAGTTCTTC
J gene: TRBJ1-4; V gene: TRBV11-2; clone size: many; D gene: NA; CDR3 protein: CASKPGGEKLFF; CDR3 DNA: TGTGCCAGCAAACCGGGCGGTGAAAAACTGTTTTTT
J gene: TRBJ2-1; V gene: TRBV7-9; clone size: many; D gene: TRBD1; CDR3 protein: CASSFIERTGSYNEQFF; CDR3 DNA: TGTGCCAGCAGCTTTATTGAAAGGACAGGGTCCTACAATGAGCAGTTCTTC
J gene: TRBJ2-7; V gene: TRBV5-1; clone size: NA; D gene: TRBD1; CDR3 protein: CASSADRERYEQYF; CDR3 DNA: TGCGCCAGCAGCGCGGACAGGGAAAGGTACGAGCAGTACTTC
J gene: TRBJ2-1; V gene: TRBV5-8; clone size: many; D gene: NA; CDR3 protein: CASSLVATGPQYEQFF; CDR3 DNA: TGTGCCAGCAGCTTGGTGGCCACGGGCCCCCAATATGAGCAGTTCTTC
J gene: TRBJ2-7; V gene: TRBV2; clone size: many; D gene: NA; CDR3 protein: CASSLGGGQGEQYF; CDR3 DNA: TGTGCCAGCTCCCTTGGGGGGGGGCAAGGAGAGCAGTACTTC
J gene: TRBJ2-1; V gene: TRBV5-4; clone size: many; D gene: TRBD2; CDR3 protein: CASSFGVAGGPKNEQFF; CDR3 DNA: TGTGCCAGCAGCTTTGGGGTAGCGGGAGGGCCAAAGAATGAGCAGTTCTTC
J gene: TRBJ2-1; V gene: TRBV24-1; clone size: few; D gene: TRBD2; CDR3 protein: CATSDRRASGGRNEQFF; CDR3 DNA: TGTGCCACCAGTGATCGCCGAGCGAGCGGGGGGCGGAATGAGCAGTTCTTC
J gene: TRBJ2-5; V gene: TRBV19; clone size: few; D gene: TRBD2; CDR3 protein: CASSIDPSGSTETQYF; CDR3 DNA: TGTGCCAGTAGTATAGACCCTAGCGGGAGTACGGAGACCCAGTACTTC
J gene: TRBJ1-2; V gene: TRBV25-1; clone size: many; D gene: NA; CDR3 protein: CASSGQTSYGYTF; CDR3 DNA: TGTGCCAGCAGTGGACAGACTTCATATGGCTACACCTTC
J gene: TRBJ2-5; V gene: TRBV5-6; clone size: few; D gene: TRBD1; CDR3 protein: CASSKKTGGKKTQYF; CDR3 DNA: TGTGCCAGCAGCAAAAAGACAGGGGGCAAGAAGACCCAGTACTTC
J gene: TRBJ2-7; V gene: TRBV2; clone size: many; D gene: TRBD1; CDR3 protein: CASRSADRVLRYEQYF; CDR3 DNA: TGTGCCAGCAGAAGCGCGGACAGGGTACTTCGCTACGAGCAGTACTTC
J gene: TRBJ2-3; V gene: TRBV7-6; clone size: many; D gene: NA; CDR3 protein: CASSPNTDTQYF; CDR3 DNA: TGTGCCAGCAGCCCGAACACAGATACGCAGTATTTT
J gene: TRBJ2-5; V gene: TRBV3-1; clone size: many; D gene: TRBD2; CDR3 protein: CASSQELRTSFGETQYF; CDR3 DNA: TGTGCCAGCAGCCAAGAACTAAGGACTAGCTTCGGAGAGACCCAGTACTTC
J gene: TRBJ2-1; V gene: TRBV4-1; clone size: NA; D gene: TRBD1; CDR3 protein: CASRLGTGGNNEQFF; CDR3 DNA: TGCGCCAGCAGACTCGGGACAGGGGGGAACAATGAGCAGTTCTTC
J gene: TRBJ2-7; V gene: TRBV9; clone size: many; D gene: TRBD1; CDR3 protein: CASSVRADRGSLYEQYF; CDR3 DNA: TGTGCCAGCAGCGTTCGGGCCGACAGGGGAAGTCTCTACGAGCAGTACTTC
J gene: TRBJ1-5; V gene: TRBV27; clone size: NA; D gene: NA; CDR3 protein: CASSPWGGNQPQHF; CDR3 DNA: TGTGCCAGCAGTCCATGGGGGGGTAATCAGCCCCAGCATTTT
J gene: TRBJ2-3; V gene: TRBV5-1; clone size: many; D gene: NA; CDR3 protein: CASSTGSTDTQYF; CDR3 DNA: TGCGCCAGCAGTACAGGGAGCACAGATACGCAGTATTTT
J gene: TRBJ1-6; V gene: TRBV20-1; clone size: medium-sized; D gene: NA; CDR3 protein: CSAGRGRGNSPLHF; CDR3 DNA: TGCAGTGCCGGGAGGGGGAGGGGGAATTCACCCCTCCACTTT
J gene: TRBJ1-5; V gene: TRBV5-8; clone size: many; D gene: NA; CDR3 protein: CASSLVLRTDSNQPQHF; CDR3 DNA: TGTGCCAGCAGCTTGGTTCTTAGGACAGATAGCAATCAGCCCCAGCATTTT
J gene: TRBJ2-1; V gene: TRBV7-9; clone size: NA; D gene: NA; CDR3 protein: CASFGGASVGGLNEQFF; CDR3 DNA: TGTGCCAGCTTCGGGGGGGCTAGCGTAGGGGGCCTCAATGAGCAGTTCTTC
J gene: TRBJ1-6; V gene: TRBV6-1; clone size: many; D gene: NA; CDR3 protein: CASSELGGGNSPLHF; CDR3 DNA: TGTGCCAGCAGTGAGTTAGGGGGAGGGAATTCACCCCTCCACTTT
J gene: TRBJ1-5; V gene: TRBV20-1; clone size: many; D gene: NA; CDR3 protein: CSARDLQAGQPQHF; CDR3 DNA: TGCAGTGCTAGAGATCTACAGGCAGGGCAGCCCCAGCATTTT
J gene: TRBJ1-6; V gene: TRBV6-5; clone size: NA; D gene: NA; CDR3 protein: CASSYGEDSPLHF; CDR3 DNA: TGTGCCAGCAGTTACGGCGAGGATTCACCCCTCCACTTT